This entry lists 25 T cell receptor beta chains sequenced from one sample in a study of blood T cell repertoires in COVID-19. Here immunoSEQ multiplex PCR was the method, and the copy in TCRdb shows in-frame clones only, minus some. Among about 250,000 clones listed, 80% to 90% were seen once. What was sequenced was peripheral blood. These TCRs come from a woman aged 40 to 55 who had recovered from COVID-19.

The chain is built from TRBV12-3 or TRBV12-4 and TRBJ1-2, with D uncertain. The CDR3 is made up of 13 amino acids. Trimming cost V 2 bases and J 2 bases, with 6 bases left between them. The CDR3 nucleotides read TGTGCCAGCAGTTTATTTCAGAACTATGGCTACACCTTC. Protein: CASSLFQNYGYTF.

This clone was counted once. CDR3 in DNA: TGTGCCTGGAGTGGACTAGCGGTATACAATGAGCAGTTCTTC. As protein: CAWSGLAVYNEQFF. The rearrangement links TRBV30 to TRBJ2-1; 9 nucleotides line up with TRBD2. CDR1 is GTSNPN and CDR2 is SVGIG in the germline V gene (reference sequence). J lost 4 bases, V lost 1 base, and 2 bases had no gene match. There are 14 residues in the CDR3.

The chain has TRBV12-5 and TRBJ2-2; the D is unclear. V was cut by 6 bases and J by 5 bases, with 19 bases left in between. Germline CDR1 is LGHNT and CDR2 is FRNRAP. The CDR3 is made up of 16 amino acids. CDR3 region: CASGVALGSTTGELFF. CDR3 sequence (DNA): TGTGCTAGTGGGGTAGCCCTTGGGTCGACGACCGGGGAGCTGTTTTTT.

J is TRBJ1-6 and V is TRBV7-9; D remains unclear. Trimming removed 2 bases from V and 9 bases from J, with 5 bases in between. The CDR3 runs to 12 residues. Germline assignment: CDR1 SEHNR and CDR2 FQNEAQ (reference sequence). The CDR3 DNA reads TGTGCCAGCAGCTTAAGCCTTTCACCCCTCCACTTT. This encodes CASSLSLSPLHF.

The chain joins TRBV7-9 to TRBJ1-2; no definite D call. The CDR3 consists of 15 residues. Deletions cut 2 bases from V and 8 bases from J, with 18 bases between. CDR1 is SEHNR and CDR2 is FQNEAQ in the germline V gene (reference sequence). CDR3 protein: CASSLFGDSTKGYTF. CDR3 sequence (DNA): TGTGCCAGCAGCTTATTCGGGGATTCGACGAAGGGCTACACCTTC. The whole variable domain, remainder taken from reference TRBV7-9 and TRBJ1-2, is DTGVSQNPRHKITKRGQNVTFRCDPISEHNRLYWYRQTLGQGPEFLTYFQNEAQLEKSRLLSDRFSAERPKGSFSTLEIQRTEQGDSAMYLCASSLFGDSTKGYTFGSGTRLTVV.

Comments on this clone: This sample also contains other DNA sequences that code for the same CDR3. This chain uses TRBV3-1 (or the pseudogene TRBV3-2) with TRBJ2-5; possible D gene TRBD2, 5 bases. Per the germline V gene, CDR1 is LGHDT and CDR2 is YNNKEL (reference sequence). The CDR3 spans 15 residues. Trimming pared 4 bases from V and 3 bases from J, leaving 15 bases between. Written as DNA, the CDR3 is TGTGCCAGCAGCCGAGGCCCTAGCACCGAAGAGACCCAGTACTTC. It encodes CASSRGPSTEETQYF.

This rearrangement joins TRBV5-5 to TRBJ2-1; D possibly corresponds to TRBD2 (6 bases). Germline V CDR1 and CDR2: SGHKS, YYEKEE (reference sequence). Trimming removed 2 bases at V and 3 bases at J, with 12 bases between. The CDR3 totals 15 residues. The DNA of the CDR3 is TGTGCCAGCAGCTTAGGGACTCCCATCTACAATGAGCAGTTCTTC. As protein: CASSLGTPIYNEQFF.

The chain couples TRBV3-1 (or the pseudogene TRBV3-2) to TRBJ1-2, with 8 bases identical to TRBD1. The CDR3 has 14 residues. The junction had 7 bases not matched to a gene; V was cut back by 4 bases and J by 6 bases. Germline CDR1 is LGHDT and CDR2 is YNNKEL (reference sequence). The CDR3 region has the DNA TGTGCCAGCAGCCCACACCAGGGGGCCGATGGCTACACCTTC. Amino acid sequence: CASSPHQGADGYTF.

V is TRBV2 and J is TRBJ1-5; D is unresolved. This CDR3 contains 15 residues. V was shortened by 6 bases and J by 6 bases, with 18 bases between the two germline ends. CDR1 and CDR2 from the germline V gene are SNHLY and FYNNEI. The CDR3 spells CASSENDKAVQPQHF. In DNA form, the CDR3 reads TGTGCCAGCAGCGAGAACGACAAAGCAGTTCAGCCCCAGCATTTT.

The CDR3 protein is CAWSVLSGQGIIEAFF. The CDR3 DNA reads as TGTGCCTGGAGTGTACTATCGGGACAGGGTATCATTGAAGCTTTCTTT. The genes are TRBV30 and TRBJ1-1, with 9 nucleotides matching TRBD1. From germline, CDR1 is GTSNPN and CDR2 SVGIG (reference sequence). V gave up 0 bases and J gave up 7 bases; unmatched junction bases: 12. This CDR3 contains 16 residues.

The chain combines TRBV4-1 with TRBJ2-1, with 8 bases aligning to TRBD1. Germline CDR1 is MGHRA and CDR2 is YSYEKL. Unmatched junction bases numbered 12, after V lost 0 bases and J lost 2 bases. This CDR3 has 19 residues. The CDR3 spells CASSQDLSTGVRAYNEQFF. In nucleotides, the CDR3 is TGCGCCAGCAGCCAAGACCTATCGACAGGGGTTAGGGCCTACAATGAGCAGTTCTTC.

This chain uses TRBV6-2 or TRBV6-3 with TRBJ2-7; 7 bases map to TRBD1. The V gene end was trimmed by 4 bases and the J gene end by 1 base; junction bases not matched to a gene: 1. Looked up from germline, CDR1 is MNHEY and CDR2 is SVGEGT. The CDR3 has 13 amino acids. The CDR3 protein is CASSLTGSYEQYV. The CDR3 DNA follows: TGTGCCAGCAGTTTGACAGGGTCCTACGAGCAGTACGTC.

The chain has TRBV4-1 and TRBJ1-4; D gene ambiguous. Trimming removed 3 bases from V and 8 bases from J, with 10 bases in between. Germline CDR1 and CDR2: MGHRA and YSYEKL. The CDR3 spans 13 residues. CDR3 nucleotides: TGCGCCAGCAGCCATTACCCCCTAGAAAAACTGTTTTTT. Its protein product is CASSHYPLEKLFF.

This chain connects TRBV3-1 (or the pseudogene TRBV3-2) to TRBJ1-4; TRBD1 matches 7 bases. Germline CDR1 is LGHDT and CDR2 is YNNKEL (reference sequence). The CDR3 totals 17 residues. Unmatched junction bases numbered 8, after V lost 3 bases and J lost 1 base. The DNA for the CDR3 is TGTGCCAGCAGCCACCCACAGGGGATAGGAACTAATGAAAAACTGTTTTTT. Its protein is CASSHPQGIGTNEKLFF.

With regard to this clone: This sample also contains other DNA sequences that code for the same CDR3. The rearrangement links TRBV5-1 to TRBJ1-1, with D unclear. V lost 7 bases and J 1 base, leaving 5 bases between the germline ends. The CDR3 runs to 11 residues. CDR1 is SGHRS, CDR2 YFSETQ, per germline. The CDR3 nucleotides read TGCGCCAGCTCTTCGAACACTGAAGCTTTCTTT. Protein: CASSSNTEAFF.

This chain links TRBV2 with TRBJ2-5; 13 bases align to TRBD2. In germline, CDR1 is SNHLY, CDR2 FYNNEI. V shed 6 bases, J shed 2 bases, and the junction held 3 bases outside the gene matches. This CDR3 contains 15 residues. The CDR3 DNA reads as TGTGCCAGCAGGATGGGACTAGCGGGACAAGAGACCCAGTACTTC. Translated, it gives CASRMGLAGQETQYF. The variable domain in full, completed from reference TRBV2 and TRBJ2-5, reads EPEVTQTPSHQVTQMGQEVILRCVPISNHLYFYWYRQILGQKVEFLVSFYNNEISEKSEIFDDQFSVERPDGSNFTLKIRSTKLEDSAMYFCASRMGLAGQETQYFGPGTRLLVL.

The gene calls are TRBV6-7 and TRBJ2-7; maybe TRBD2 (5 bases). TRBV6-7 is identified as an open reading frame with a role that is uncertain. V lost 5 bases and J lost 4, with 18 bases in between. The CDR3 totals 15 residues. In DNA, the CDR3 is TGTGCCAGCAGTCGGCGGAGGCAGGAAGAATACGAGCAGTACGTC. It yields the protein CASSRRRQEEYEQYV.

The chain recombines TRBV12-3 or TRBV12-4 with TRBJ1-2; D unresolved. V was cut by 3 bases and J by 7 bases, with 12 bases left in between. The CDR3 contains 13 residues. The CDR3 DNA follows: TGTGCCAGCAGTTTCTTGGGCTACGGTGGCTACACCTTC. This translates into CASSFLGYGGYTF.

The gene calls are TRBV11-1 and TRBJ1-2; D not resolved. The CDR3 length is 14 residues. CDR1 SGHAT and CDR2 FQDESV come from the germline V gene (reference sequence). V gave up 1 base and J gave up 8 bases, with 14 bases separating them. Written as DNA, the CDR3 is TGTGCCAGCAGCTTAGAGCGGCAGGAAGGAGGCTACACCTTC. Encoded protein: CASSLERQEGGYTF.

The rearrangement joins TRBV19 to TRBJ2-2, with TRBD2 matching 7 bases. Germline CDR1 and CDR2: LNHDA and SQIVND (reference sequence). The CDR3 runs 15 residues. The junction had 3 bases not matched to a gene; V was cut back by 1 base and J by 4 bases. The CDR3: CASSIVAGVTGELFF. CDR3 nucleotides: TGTGCCAGTAGTATAGTGGCGGGAGTCACCGGGGAGCTGTTTTTT. The whole variable domain, filled in from reference TRBV19 and TRBJ2-2, reads DGGITQSPKYLFRKEGQNVTLSCEQNLNHDAMYWYRQDPGQGLRLIYYSQIVNDFQKGDIAEGYSVSREKKESFPLTVTSAQKNPTAFYLCASSIVAGVTGELFFGEGSRLTVL.

The chain combines TRBV29-1 with TRBJ1-2, with a weak D call TRBD1 (6 bases). Germline values: CDR1 SQVTM, CDR2 ANQGSEA. The CDR3 consists of 17 residues. V was pared by 8 bases and J by 5 bases, with 30 bases between. CDR3 coding DNA: TGCAGCATAGAACCCCAGGAACAGGGCTACTCTTTTTATGGCTACACCTTC. Translated: CSIEPQEQGYSFYGYTF.

V usage is TRBV7-2 and J usage is TRBJ1-5; perhaps TRBD1 as D (5 bases). V was shortened by 7 bases and J by 0 bases, with 13 bases between the two germline ends. Looked up from germline, CDR1 is SGHTA and CDR2 is FQGNSA. CDR3 length: 15 residues. The CDR3 sequence is CASTQGKASNQPQHF. CDR3 in DNA: TGTGCCAGCACCCAGGGCAAAGCTAGCAATCAGCCCCAGCATTTT.

In this sample, this clone turned up once. The chain's CDR3 is CASIMTGNTEAFF. The DNA of the CDR3 is TGTGCCAGCATCATGACAGGAAACACTGAAGCTTTCTTT. The chain uses TRBV12-3 or TRBV12-4 and TRBJ1-1; D possibly corresponds to TRBD1 (6 bases). This CDR3 has 13 residues. V was clipped by 7 bases and J by 2 bases, with 11 bases between them.

The CDR3 DNA reads TGTGCCAGCAGCTTGGAATTGAGAGACACCGGGGAGCTGTTTTTT. Amino acids: CASSLELRDTGELFF. The V gene is TRBV5-4, the J gene TRBJ2-2; D unclear. Germline CDR1 is SGHNT and CDR2 is YYREEE (reference sequence). The CDR3 is 15 residues long. V was pared by 0 bases and J by 3 bases, with 9 bases between.

This clone has more than one count but fewer than ten. The chain employs TRBV6-2 or TRBV6-3 and TRBJ1-1; D is ambiguous. Per the germline V gene, CDR1 is MNHEY and CDR2 is SVGEGT. Trimming stripped 0 bases from V and 4 bases from J, with 12 bases between. The CDR3 has 15 residues. CDR3 DNA: TGTGCCAGCAGTTACTCGCACCTGGGGAGCACTGAAGCTTTCTTT. It specifies CASSYSHLGSTEAFF.